This entry is about one TCR beta chain. Produced via immunoSEQ multiplex PCR; TCRdb's table is partial and in-frame only. The sample shows 40,000 to 55,000 clones, around 90% of them seen only once. The data were taken from a study of T cell changes during pregnancy in multiple sclerosis. Trimming took off 9 bases at V and 5 bases at J, with 14 bases between the two ends. This CDR3 is 13 amino acids long. CDR1 and CDR2 (germline): SGHRS, YFSETQ. The chain has TRBV5-1 and TRBJ2-2; D perhaps matches TRBD1 (6 bases). The material sequenced was CD4+ T cells from peripheral blood mononuclear cells, taken before pregnancy. This clonotype was obtained from a female donor with multiple sclerosis, enrolled in a pregnancy study. CDR3 region: CATTETGTGELFF. In DNA form, the CDR3 reads TGCGCCACCACGGAAACAGGGACCGGGGAGCTGTTTTTT. The full variable domain, completed using reference TRBV5-1 and TRBJ2-2, is KAGVTQTPRYLIKTRGQQVTLSCSPISGHRSVSWYQQTPGQGLQFLFEYFSETQRNKGNFPGRFSGRQFSNSRSEMNVSTLELGDSALYLCATTETGTGELFFGEGSRLTVL.